This passage covers 14 T cell receptor beta chains from one sample sequenced in a study of T cell repertoires in cytomegalovirus infection. These TCRs are of unknown antigen specificity. TCRdb fed the reads into MiXCR, producing one record per CDR3 protein. The table has around 430,000 distinct CDR3 sequences, about 39% seen once. The material was cultured PBMCs, obtained from culture after CMV antigen stimulation. The source is a human donor in good health (CMV status not recorded). Some clones in this sample may be carry-over from other donors' samples.

The J gene is TRBJ1-1, the V gene TRBV4-1; D is undetermined. CDR3 length equals 15 residues. The germline V gene encodes CDR1 MGHRA and CDR2 YSYEKL. V dropped 0 bases and J dropped 1 base, with 9 bases sitting between them. CDR3 sequence reads: CASSQDGRGNTEAFF. CDR3 DNA: TGCGCCAGCAGCCAAGATGGCCGGGGGAACACTGAAGCTTTCTTT.

This clonotype has a single count. The V gene is TRBV6-8, the J gene TRBJ2-5; D may be TRBD2 (6 bases). Trimming left V 0 bases short and J 5 bases short, with 13 bases between. The CDR3 has 15 residues. Germline V CDR1 and CDR2: MNHGY, SAAAGT. CDR3 in amino acids: CASSYSRAGTETQYF. CDR3 bases: TGTGCCAGCAGTTACTCGAGGGCGGGAACCGAGACCCAGTACTTC.

V usage is TRBV6-1 and J usage is TRBJ2-5; D is unresolved. There are 17 residues in the CDR3. V gave up 7 bases and J gave up 7 bases, with 28 bases separating them. Germline V CDR1 and CDR2: MNHNS, SASEGT. CDR3 DNA: TGTGCCAGCACCCATCAACTGGGAACAACACAGAAGGTGACCCAGTACTTC. Amino acids: CASTHQLGTTQKVTQYF.

The J gene is TRBJ1-1, the V gene TRBV11-2; D is unclear. The V gene lost 6 bases and the J gene lost 1 base, with 15 bases spanning the gap. Germline assignment: CDR1 SGHAT and CDR2 FQNNGV. This CDR3 spans 15 amino acids. CDR3 nucleotides: TGTGCCAGCAGTAAGTTCGCTGGGCAGAACACTGAAGCTTTCTTT. Its protein is CASSKFAGQNTEAFF.

This chain connects TRBV4-1 to TRBJ2-3; 13 bases agree with TRBD2. The V gene end was trimmed by 0 bases and the J gene end by 6 bases; junction bases not matched to a gene: 9. The CDR3 sequence is 18 residues long. In germline, CDR1 is MGHRA, CDR2 YSYEKL. The CDR3 sequence: CASSQDQTSGRAGDTQYF. The DNA for the CDR3 is TGCGCCAGCAGCCAAGATCAAACTAGCGGGAGGGCCGGGGATACGCAGTATTTT.

This clonotype occurred a few times. V is TRBV27 and J is TRBJ2-3; D ambiguous. This CDR3 has 14 residues. Per the germline V gene, CDR1 is MNHEY and CDR2 is SMNVEV (reference sequence). The V and J ends lost 2 bases and 2 bases respectively, with 8 bases between them. Written as DNA, the CDR3 is TGTGCCAGCAGTTTAATACGACACACAGATACGCAGTATTTT. The encoded protein is CASSLIRHTDTQYF.

V usage is TRBV7-2 and J usage is TRBJ1-2; no definite D call. Germline lookup yields CDR1 SGHTA and CDR2 FQGNSA. The CDR3 spans 16 residues. The V and J ends lost 1 base and 5 bases respectively, with 17 bases between them. The CDR3 sequence is CASSLGGGLSPYGYTF. The CDR3 DNA sequence: TGTGCCAGCAGCTTAGGGGGAGGGTTATCCCCATATGGCTACACCTTC.

The V and J genes are TRBV6-1 and TRBJ2-1; D is perhaps TRBD1 (6 bases). The CDR3 sequence is 13 residues long. Germline V gene lookup returns CDR1 MNHNS and CDR2 SASEGT. V dropped 6 bases and J dropped 15 bases, with 21 bases sitting between them. The CDR3 reads CASSEQGRYRPFF. The CDR3 nucleotides are TGTGCCAGCAGCGAACAGGGACGTTACCGGCCGTTCTTC.

V usage is TRBV7-9 and J usage is TRBJ1-1, with D perhaps matching TRBD1 (6 bases). CDR1 is SEHNR and CDR2 is FQNEAQ in the germline V gene (reference sequence). This CDR3 is 14 amino acids long. Trimming left V 5 bases short and J 7 bases short, with 17 bases between. CDR3 protein: CASSPRGRGHEAFF. The CDR3 region has the DNA TGTGCCAGCAGCCCCCGCGGGAGGGGACATGAAGCTTTCTTT.

The chain joins TRBV27 to TRBJ2-5; 11 nucleotides align to TRBD2. Trimming cost V 6 bases and J 4 bases; bases outside gene matches: 13. Germline values: CDR1 MNHEY, CDR2 SMNVEV (reference sequence). This CDR3 contains 17 residues. The DNA for the CDR3 is TGTGCCAGCAGCCCCCGCGCCTGGACTAGCGGGTTAGAGACCCAGTACTTC. Translating gives CASSPRAWTSGLETQYF.

The chain is built from TRBV20-1 and TRBJ2-5; D may be TRBD1 or TRBD2 (6 bases each). V lost 3 bases and J lost 1, with 9 bases in between. This CDR3 is 13 amino acids long. Germline CDR1 reads DFQATT; CDR2 reads SNEGSKA (reference sequence). The CDR3 reads CSARRDTQETQYF. The CDR3 coding sequence is TGCAGTGCTAGGCGGGACACCCAAGAGACCCAGTACTTC.

This clonotype has just a few counts. The chain has TRBV7-9 and TRBJ1-2; TRBD1 might be the D (6 bases). The V end lost 5 bases, the J end lost 1 base, and 14 bases lay between the germline ends. This CDR3 has 15 amino acids. Germline loops: CDR1 SEHNR, CDR2 FQNEAQ (reference sequence). CDR3 sequence: CASSPTGTSNYGYTF. The CDR3 DNA is TGTGCCAGCAGCCCCACAGGGACGAGTAACTATGGCTACACCTTC.

CDR3 sequence (DNA): TGTGCCAGCAGGCCTCCAGGGAATGAAAAACTGTTTTTT. Translation: CASRPPGNEKLFF. The V and J genes are TRBV6-1 and TRBJ1-4; D is perhaps TRBD1 (5 bases). The CDR3 is 13 residues long. V lost 6 bases and J 5 bases, leaving 10 bases between the germline ends. CDR1 MNHNS and CDR2 SASEGT come from the germline V gene.

The chain has TRBV6-6 and TRBJ2-7; a weak D match, TRBD1 (6 bases). This CDR3 has 14 amino acids. The V end was cut by 6 bases, the J end by 2 bases, with 14 bases between. Looked up from germline, CDR1 is MNHNY and CDR2 is SVGAGI (reference sequence). The CDR3 nucleotides are TGTGCCAGCAGGGACACGGACAGTACCTACGAGCAGTACTTC. It encodes CASRDTDSTYEQYF.